This T cell receptor (beta chain) was identified during a study of cytomegalovirus exposure and HLA in healthy donors. Overall study results and limits: Near-uniform donor sequencing depth was presumed by presence/absence analyses.

The primer mix had 60 Vbeta and 13 Jbeta primers. TCRdb keeps only in-frame clones here, not all; method: immunoSEQ multiplex PCR. The data show about 81,000 clones, about 87% seen once. There are 13 residues in the CDR3. The germline V gene has CDR1 SQVTM and CDR2 ANQGSEA. V lost 7 bases and J lost 9; bases outside the gene matches: 9. This clone has more than one count but fewer than ten. Its specificity is unknown. The sequence was obtained from a man younger than 30 in good health and CMV-seronegative. The chain joins TRBV29-1 to TRBJ2-1; 10 nucleotides align to TRBD2. The sample was PBMCs. CDR3 in DNA: TGCAGCGCCCTCCCTAGCGGGAGAAGTGAGCAGTTCTTC. Its translation: CSALPSGRSEQFF.